The present T cell receptor (beta chain) was sequenced within a study of blood T cell repertoires in COVID-19. Study as a whole: Both acute and convalescent COVID-19 samples were obtained from the United States, Italy and Spain.

Per the study methods: Cell counts per sample came from amplifying reference gene primers. The method was immunoSEQ multiplex PCR; TCRdb's version includes in-frame clones alone and lacks a portion of them. V and J calls and clone size are copied from that table; D and trimming were computed from the DNA. The table shows some 95,000 clones, with more than 70% occurring only once. This clone was observed a single time. J was trimmed by 2 bases and V by 7 bases; bases with no gene match: 11. The CDR3 extends over 15 amino acids. Germline V lookup: CDR1 MGHRA, CDR2 YSYEKL. The chain combines TRBV4-1 with TRBJ2-7; TRBD1 matches 7 bases. The sequence was collected from a man in his 70s with acute or convalescent COVID-19. The sample consisted of peripheral blood. The CDR3 here is CASTASLQGAYEQYF. As DNA, the CDR3 is TGCGCCAGCACCGCAAGCCTTCAGGGGGCCTACGAGCAGTACTTC.